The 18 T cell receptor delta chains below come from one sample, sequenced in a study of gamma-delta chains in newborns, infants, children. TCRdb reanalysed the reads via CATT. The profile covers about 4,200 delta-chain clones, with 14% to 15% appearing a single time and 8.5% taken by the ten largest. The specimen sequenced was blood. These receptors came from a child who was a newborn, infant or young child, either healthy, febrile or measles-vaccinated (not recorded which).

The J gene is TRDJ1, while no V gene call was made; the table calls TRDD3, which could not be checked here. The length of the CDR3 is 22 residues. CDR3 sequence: CALGELRPSSVLVDLGFGKLIF. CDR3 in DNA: TGTGCTCTTGGGGAACTCCGGCCTTCCTCAGTACTGGTGGATTTGGGTTTCGGTAAACTCATCTTT.

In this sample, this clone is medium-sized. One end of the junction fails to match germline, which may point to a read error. CDR3 nucleotide sequence: TGTGCCTGTAACACCTTGGGGGATAGCTCCTGGGACACCCGACAGATGTTTTTC. The encoded protein is CACNTLGDSSWDTRQMFF. This sequence joins TRDV2 and TRDJ3, with TRDD3 identical over 9 bases. The CDR3 runs 18 residues. Germline assignment: CDR1 GEAIGNYY and CDR2 EKD.

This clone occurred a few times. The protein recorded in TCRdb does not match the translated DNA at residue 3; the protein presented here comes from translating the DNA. The CDR3 DNA reads TGTGCCCGTGACACCTTGGGACCTTCCCGGGGGATAGGGCAGAACACCGATAAACTCATCTTT. Translation gives CARDTLGPSRGIGQNTDKLIF. The chain couples TRDV2 to TRDJ1; 8 bases match TRDD3. CDR1 is GEAIGNYY, CDR2 EKD, per germline. The CDR3 length is 21 residues.

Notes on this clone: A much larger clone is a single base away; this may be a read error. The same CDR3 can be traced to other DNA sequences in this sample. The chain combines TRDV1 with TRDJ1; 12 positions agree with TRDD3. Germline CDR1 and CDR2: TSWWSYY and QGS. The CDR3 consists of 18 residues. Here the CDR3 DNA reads TGTGCCCTTGGGGAATTCCGAAACTGGGGGATACTAGGGGATAAACTCATCTTT. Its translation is CALGEFRNWGILGDKLIF.

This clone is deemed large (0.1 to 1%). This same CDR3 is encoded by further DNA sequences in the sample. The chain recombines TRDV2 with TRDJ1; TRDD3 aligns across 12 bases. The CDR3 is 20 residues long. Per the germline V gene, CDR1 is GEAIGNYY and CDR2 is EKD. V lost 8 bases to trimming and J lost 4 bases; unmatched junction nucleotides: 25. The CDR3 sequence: CASLPLHSGTGGYRRDKLIF. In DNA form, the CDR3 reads TGTGCCTCGCTTCCGCTACATTCAGGTACTGGGGGATACAGACGCGATAAACTCATCTTT.

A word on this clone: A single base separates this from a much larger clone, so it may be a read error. The CDR3 nucleotides are TGCGCCTGTGACGTACTGGGGGATACGCGCCCGACGTACACCGATAAACTCATCTTT. Protein sequence: CACDVLGDTRPTYTDKLIF. The chain has TRDV2 and TRDJ1; the match to TRDD3 covers 13 bases. The J gene was not available in TCRdb and was assigned here by matching the DNA to germline segments. The CDR3 runs 19 residues. Germline CDR1 reads GEAIGNYY; CDR2 reads EKD.

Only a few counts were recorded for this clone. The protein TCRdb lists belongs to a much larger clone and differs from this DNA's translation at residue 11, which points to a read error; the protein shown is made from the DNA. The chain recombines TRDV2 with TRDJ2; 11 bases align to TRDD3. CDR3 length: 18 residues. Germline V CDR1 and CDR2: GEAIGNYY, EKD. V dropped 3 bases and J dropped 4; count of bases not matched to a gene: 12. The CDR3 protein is CACDPLILGDIETAQLFF. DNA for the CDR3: TGTGCCTGTGACCCCCTCATACTGGGGGATATCGAGACAGCACAACTCTTCTTT.

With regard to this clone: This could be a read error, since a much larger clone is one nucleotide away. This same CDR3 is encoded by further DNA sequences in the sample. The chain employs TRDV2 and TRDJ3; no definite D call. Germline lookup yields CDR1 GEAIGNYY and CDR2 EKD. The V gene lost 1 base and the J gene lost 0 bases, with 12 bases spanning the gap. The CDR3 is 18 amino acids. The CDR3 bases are TGTGCCTGTGACACTGCAGGGAGAAGCTCCTGGGACACCCGACAGATGTTTTTC. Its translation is CACDTAGRSSWDTRQMFF.

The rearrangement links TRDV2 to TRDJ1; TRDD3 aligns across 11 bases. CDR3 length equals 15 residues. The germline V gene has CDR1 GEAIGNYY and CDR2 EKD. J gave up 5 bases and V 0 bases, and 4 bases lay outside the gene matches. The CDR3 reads CACDTLVGDTDKLIF. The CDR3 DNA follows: TGTGCCTGTGACACCTTGGTGGGGGATACGGATAAACTCATCTTT.

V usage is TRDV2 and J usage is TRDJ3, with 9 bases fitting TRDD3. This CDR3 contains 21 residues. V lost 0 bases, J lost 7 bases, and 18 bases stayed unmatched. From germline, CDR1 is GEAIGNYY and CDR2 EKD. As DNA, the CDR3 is TGTGCCTGTGACACCGCCGGGGACTGGGGGAAACTGAACTTTGACACCCGACAGATGTTTTTC. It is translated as CACDTAGDWGKLNFDTRQMFF.

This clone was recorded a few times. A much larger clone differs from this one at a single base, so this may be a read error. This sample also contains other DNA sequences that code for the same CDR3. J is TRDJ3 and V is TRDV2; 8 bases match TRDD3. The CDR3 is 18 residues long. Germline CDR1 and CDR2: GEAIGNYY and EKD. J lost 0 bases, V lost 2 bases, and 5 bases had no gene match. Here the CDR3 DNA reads TGTGCCTGTGACAATACTGGGGGGAGCTCCTGGGACACCCGACAGATGTTTTTC. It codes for CACDNTGGSSWDTRQMFF.

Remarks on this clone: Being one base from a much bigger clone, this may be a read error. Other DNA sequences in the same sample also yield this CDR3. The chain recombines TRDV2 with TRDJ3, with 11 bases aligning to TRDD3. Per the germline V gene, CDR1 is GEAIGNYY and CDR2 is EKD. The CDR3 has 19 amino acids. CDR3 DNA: TGCGCCTGTGACACCTTGGGGGATACGCCGGCCTGGGACACCCGACAGATGTTTTTC. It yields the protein CACDTLGDTPAWDTRQMFF.

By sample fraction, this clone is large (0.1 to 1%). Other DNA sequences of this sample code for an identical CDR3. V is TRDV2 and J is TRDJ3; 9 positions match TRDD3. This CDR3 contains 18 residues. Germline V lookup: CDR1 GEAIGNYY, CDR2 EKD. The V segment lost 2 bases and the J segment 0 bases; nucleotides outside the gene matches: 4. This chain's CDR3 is CACDNTGGSSWDTRQMFF. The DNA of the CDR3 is TGTGCCTGTGACAATACTGGGGGAAGCTCCTGGGACACCCGACAGATGTTTTTC.

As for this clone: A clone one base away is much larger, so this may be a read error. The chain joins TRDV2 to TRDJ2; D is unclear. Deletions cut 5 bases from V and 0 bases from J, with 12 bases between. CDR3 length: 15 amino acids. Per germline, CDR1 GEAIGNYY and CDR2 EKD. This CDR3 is CACGTLQSLTAQLFF. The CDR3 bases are TGTGCCTGTGGCACTCTTCAGTCTTTGACAGCACAACTCTTCTTT.

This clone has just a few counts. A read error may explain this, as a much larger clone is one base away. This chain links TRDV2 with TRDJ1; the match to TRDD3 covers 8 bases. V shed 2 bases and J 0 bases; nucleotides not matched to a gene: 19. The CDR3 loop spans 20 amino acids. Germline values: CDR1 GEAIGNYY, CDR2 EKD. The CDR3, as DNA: TGTGCCTGTGACAGTCTAGCCATACGCCTGGGGGAGACCCACACCGATAAACTCATCTTT. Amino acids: CACDSLAIRLGETHTDKLIF.

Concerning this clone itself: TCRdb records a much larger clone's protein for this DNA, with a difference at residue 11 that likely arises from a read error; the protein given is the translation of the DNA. The CDR3 loop reads CACDTVLGLSHTDKLIF. The CDR3 DNA is TGTGCCTGTGACACCGTTCTGGGGCTCTCTCACACCGATAAACTCATCTTT. This chain connects TRDV2 to TRDJ1; maybe TRDD3 (6 bases). Germline V lookup: CDR1 GEAIGNYY, CDR2 EKD. This CDR3 has 17 residues. Trimming left V 0 bases short and J 0 bases short, with 16 bases between.

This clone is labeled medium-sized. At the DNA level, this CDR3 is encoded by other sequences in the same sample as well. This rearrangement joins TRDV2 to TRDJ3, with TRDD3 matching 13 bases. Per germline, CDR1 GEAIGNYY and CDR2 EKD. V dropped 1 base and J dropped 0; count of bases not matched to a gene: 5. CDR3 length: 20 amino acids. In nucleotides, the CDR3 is TGTGCCTGTGACACGGTACTGGGGGATACGAGCTCCTGGGACACCCGACAGATGTTTTTC. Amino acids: CACDTVLGDTSSWDTRQMFF.

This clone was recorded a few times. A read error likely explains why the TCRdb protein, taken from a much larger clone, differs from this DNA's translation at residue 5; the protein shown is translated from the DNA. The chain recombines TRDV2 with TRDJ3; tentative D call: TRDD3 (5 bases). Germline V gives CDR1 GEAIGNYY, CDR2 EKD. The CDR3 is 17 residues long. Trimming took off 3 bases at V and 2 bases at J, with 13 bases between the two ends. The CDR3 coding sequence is TGTGCCTGTGACGCCATTGGGGACACCTGGGACACCCGACAGATGTTTTTC. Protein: CACDAIGDTWDTRQMFF.